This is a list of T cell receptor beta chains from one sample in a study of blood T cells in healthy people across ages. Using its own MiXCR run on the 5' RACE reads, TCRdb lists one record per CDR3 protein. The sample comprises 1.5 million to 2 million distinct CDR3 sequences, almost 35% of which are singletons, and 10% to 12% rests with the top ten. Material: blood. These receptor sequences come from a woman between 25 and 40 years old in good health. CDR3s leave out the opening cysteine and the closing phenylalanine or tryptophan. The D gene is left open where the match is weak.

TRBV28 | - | ASSVTGLYRISNQPQH
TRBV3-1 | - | ASSQGARPETQY
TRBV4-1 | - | ASSQDRTQPQH
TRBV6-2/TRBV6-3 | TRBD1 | ASRKGGDTQY
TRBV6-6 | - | ASSGGYYNEQF
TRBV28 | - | ASREGQGGSHEQF
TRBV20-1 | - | SARYRAGDYGYT
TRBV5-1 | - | ASSLFSGNYGYT
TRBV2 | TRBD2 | ASSRQDGLAGEGNEQF
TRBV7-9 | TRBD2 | ASTPLAGDGEQY
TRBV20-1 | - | SGTVVSNYGYT
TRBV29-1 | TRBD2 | SVVGLAGGHEQY
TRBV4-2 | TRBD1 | ASSRPGQMGEQY
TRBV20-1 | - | SARMRGSSNQPQH
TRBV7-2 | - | ASSQGGRVSDGYT
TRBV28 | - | ASIPSGGLAKNIQY
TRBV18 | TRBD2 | ASSPLAGPSGNEQF
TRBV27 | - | ASSFSAYNEQF
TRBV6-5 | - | ASSPDSFWQY
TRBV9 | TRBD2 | ASSGVAGWVTDTQY
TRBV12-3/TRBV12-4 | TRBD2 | ASSPLSGGAGDTQY
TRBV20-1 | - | SAREGSADTQY
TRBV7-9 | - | ASSLGGGGDTEAF
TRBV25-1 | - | ASSDPRVVGGYT
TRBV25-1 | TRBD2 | ASSEYAGLAGEGNEQF
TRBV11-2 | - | AIKGYASSTDTQY
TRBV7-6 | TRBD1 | ASSSTGGALVDEQF
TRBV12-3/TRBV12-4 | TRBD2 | ASSPGLAGDEQY
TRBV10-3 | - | AISEPGGSAGELF
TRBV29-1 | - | SVEGASPGAPLYNGQF
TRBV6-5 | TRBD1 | ASSLTGTKNIQY
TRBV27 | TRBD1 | ASNPTGGASGANVLT
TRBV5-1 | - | ASSLDRYPYEQY
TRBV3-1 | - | ASSHGTTTF
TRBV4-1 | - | ASSQDGIATLSSYEQY
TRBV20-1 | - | SARDWGGAHSYEQY
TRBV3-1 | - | ASSHRGGTQY
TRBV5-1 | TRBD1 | ASSEDRGDHYGYT
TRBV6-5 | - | ASSPAQQGGYT
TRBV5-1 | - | ASSLSPGLHNEQF
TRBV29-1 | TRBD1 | SVEDRDIRTGYAYEQY
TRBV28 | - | AGSSQLSSGANVLT
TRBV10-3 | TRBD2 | AISPPGGETQY
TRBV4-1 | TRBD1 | ASSQAGGVIYGYT
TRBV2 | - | ASSGQYRGYT
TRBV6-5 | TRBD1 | ASSYRDRGSYEQY
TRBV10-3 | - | AIRRDLYEQY
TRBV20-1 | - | SASGLSLLSTDTQY
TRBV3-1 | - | ASSQVALRESF
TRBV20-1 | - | SARPRTGNWEQY
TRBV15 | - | ATSRGVLGLEGYEQY
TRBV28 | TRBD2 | ASSPGSGRAYEQY
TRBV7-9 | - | ASSLSGLVGMNTEAF
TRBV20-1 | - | SAVDGGNTIY
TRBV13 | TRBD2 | ASSLGTSVTDTQY
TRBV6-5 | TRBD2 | ASNGAGGLTDTQY
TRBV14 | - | ASSQFTEAF